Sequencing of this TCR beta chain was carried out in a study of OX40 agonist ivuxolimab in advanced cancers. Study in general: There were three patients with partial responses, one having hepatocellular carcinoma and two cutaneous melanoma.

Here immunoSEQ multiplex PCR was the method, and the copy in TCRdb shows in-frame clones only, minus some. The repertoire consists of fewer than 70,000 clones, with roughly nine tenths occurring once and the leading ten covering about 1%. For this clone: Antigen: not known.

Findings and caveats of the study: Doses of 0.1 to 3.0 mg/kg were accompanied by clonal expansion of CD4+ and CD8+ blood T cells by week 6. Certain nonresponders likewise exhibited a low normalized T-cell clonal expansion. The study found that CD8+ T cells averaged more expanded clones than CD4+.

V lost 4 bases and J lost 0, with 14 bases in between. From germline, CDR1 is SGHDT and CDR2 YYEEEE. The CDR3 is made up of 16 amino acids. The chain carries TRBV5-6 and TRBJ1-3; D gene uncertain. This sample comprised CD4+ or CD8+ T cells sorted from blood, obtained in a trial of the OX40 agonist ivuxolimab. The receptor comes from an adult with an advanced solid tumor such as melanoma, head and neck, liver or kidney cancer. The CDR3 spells CASSPGGSRSGNTIYF. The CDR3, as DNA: TGTGCCAGCAGCCCAGGAGGGTCCCGCTCTGGAAACACCATATATTTT.